This T cell receptor beta chain was sequenced for a study of T cells in Graves' hyperthyroidism and ophthalmopathy. Study background: Initial diagnosis, before any treatment, was when peripheral blood was collected.

TCR beta CDR3 region amplification was performed from RNA transcripts. First-round RT-PCR of the TCR CDR3 relied on the HTBI primer set. TCRdb fed the multiplex PCR reads into MiXCR, producing one record per CDR3 protein. The sample lists hundreds of thousands of distinct CDR3 sequences; approximately 15% were seen once. This clonotype was seen repeatedly, ten times or more. V lost 0 bases and J lost 0, with 11 bases in between. The CDR3 runs 15 residues. Germline V lookup: CDR1 DFQATT, CDR2 SNEGSKA (reference sequence). Source material: blood. The chain links TRBV20-1 to TRBJ1-2, with D possibly TRBD1 on 5 matching bases. This clonotype originated in a woman aged 18-29 years with Graves' hyperthyroidism. The CDR3 nucleotides read TGCAGTGCTAGAGACCTGGCAGGGACTAACTATGGCTACACCTTC. The encoded protein is CSARDLAGTNYGYTF.